This T cell receptor (beta chain) was captured in a study of T cell repertoires in cytomegalovirus infection. Turning to the study itself: CMV infection together with matching HLA type was indicated by public TCR beta signatures.

With respect to this clonotype: Its target is unknown.

TCRdb re-called the reads through MiXCR, storing one row per CDR3 protein. The data hold nearly 550,000 distinct CDR3 sequences, with 16% observed a single time. The V gene's germline CDR1 is LNHDA and CDR2 SQIVND (reference sequence). V lost 6 bases to trimming and J lost 7 bases, with 16 bases between them. This CDR3 spans 14 amino acids. General study results and limits: The response measured ex vivo was dominated by TCR beta clonotypes (HLA-C-restricted and CMV-specific). Using cumulative public TCR beta family frequency, the authors identified those who carried CMV together with the relevant HLA.

The chain joins TRBV19 to TRBJ2-1; D may be TRBD2 (7 bases). The receptor was derived from a human donor in good health (CMV status not recorded). Some clones in this sample may be carry-over from other donors' samples. Sequencing was performed on CD8+ T cells from PBMCs. The CDR3 reads CASREGGPENEQFF. The CDR3 region has the DNA TGTGCCAGTAGAGAGGGGGGGCCGGAAAATGAGCAGTTCTTC.